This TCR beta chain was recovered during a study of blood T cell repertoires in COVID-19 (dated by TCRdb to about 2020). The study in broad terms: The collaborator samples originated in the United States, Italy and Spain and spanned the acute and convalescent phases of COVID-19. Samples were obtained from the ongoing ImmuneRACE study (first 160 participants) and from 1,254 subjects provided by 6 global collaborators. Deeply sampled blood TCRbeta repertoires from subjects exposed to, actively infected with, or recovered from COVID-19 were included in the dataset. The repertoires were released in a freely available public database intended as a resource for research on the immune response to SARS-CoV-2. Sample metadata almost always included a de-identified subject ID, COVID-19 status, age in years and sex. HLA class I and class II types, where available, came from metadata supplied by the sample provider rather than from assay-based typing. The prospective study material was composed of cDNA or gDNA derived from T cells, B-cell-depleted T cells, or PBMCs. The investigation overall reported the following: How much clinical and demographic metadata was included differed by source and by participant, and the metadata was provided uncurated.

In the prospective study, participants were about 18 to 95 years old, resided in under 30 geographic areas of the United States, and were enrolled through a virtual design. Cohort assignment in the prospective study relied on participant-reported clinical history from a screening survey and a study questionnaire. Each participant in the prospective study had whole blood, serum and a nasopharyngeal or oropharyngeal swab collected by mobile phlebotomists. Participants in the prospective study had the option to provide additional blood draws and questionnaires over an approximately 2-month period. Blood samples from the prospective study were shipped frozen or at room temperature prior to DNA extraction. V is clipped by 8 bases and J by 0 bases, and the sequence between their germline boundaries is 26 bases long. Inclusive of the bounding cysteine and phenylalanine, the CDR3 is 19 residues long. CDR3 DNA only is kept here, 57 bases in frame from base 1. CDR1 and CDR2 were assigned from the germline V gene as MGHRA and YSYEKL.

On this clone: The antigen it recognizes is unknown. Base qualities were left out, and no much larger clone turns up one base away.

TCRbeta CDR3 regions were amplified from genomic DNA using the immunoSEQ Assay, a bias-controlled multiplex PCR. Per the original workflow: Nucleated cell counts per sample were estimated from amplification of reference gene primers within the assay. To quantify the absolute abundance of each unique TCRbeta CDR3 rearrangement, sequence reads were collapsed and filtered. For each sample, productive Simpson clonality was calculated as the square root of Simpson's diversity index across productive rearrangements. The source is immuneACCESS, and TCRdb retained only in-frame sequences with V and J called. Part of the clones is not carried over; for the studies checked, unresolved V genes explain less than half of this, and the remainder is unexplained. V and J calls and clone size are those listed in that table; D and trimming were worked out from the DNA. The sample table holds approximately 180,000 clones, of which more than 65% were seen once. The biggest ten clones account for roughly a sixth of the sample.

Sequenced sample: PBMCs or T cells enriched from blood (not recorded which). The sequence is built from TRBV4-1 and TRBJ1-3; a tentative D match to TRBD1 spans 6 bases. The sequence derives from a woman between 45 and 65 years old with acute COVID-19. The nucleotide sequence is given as TGCGCCAGCCGCCGATGGTCGCCCCGGACAGTCATCTCTGGAAACACCATATATTTT. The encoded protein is CASRRWSPRTVISGNTIYF.